The 14 T cell receptor beta chains below all came from one sample that was sequenced in a study of cytomegalovirus exposure and HLA in healthy donors. Sequenced by immunoSEQ multiplex PCR; TCRdb stores in-frame clones only, minus some. This sample has about 79,000 clones; approximately 93% occur once, and the top ten carry about 3.6%. The sample consisted of PBMCs. Source of these receptors: a young woman in good health and CMV-seronegative.

The V call is TRBV4-1, the J call TRBJ2-1; 8 bases fit TRBD2. V lost 5 bases and J lost 9; bases outside the gene matches: 18. There are 17 residues in the CDR3. Germline lookup yields CDR1 MGHRA and CDR2 YSYEKL. CDR3 sequence reads: CASSFLSYREGNTEQFF. CDR3 coding DNA: TGCGCCAGCAGCTTTCTTAGTTATCGGGAGGGTAATACTGAGCAGTTCTTC.

The rearrangement uses TRBV10-3 and TRBJ1-3, with D unclear. The CDR3 has 13 amino acids. V lost 11 bases and J 0 bases, leaving 11 bases between the germline ends. Germline CDR1 and CDR2: ENHRY and SYGVKD. The CDR3 sequence is CAPRLYSGNTIYF. The CDR3 nucleotides read TGTGCCCCCAGGTTGTACTCTGGAAACACCATATATTTT.

In its sample, this clone was seen once. The chain employs TRBV7-9 and TRBJ2-3; a weak D match, TRBD2 (5 bases). Germline CDR1 and CDR2: SEHNR and FQNEAQ (reference sequence). The CDR3 is 14 residues long. Trimming shortened V by 8 bases and J by 2 bases, and 14 bases separated the two germline ends. For the CDR3, the DNA is TGTGCCAGCGCCATGGGGAGAGCCACAGATACGCAGTATTTT. Protein sequence: CASAMGRATDTQYF.

Remarks on this clone: Compared with germline, one end of the junction differs, possibly owing to a read error. The chain couples TRBV28 to TRBJ2-5; D may be TRBD2 (5 bases). CDR3 length: 11 amino acids. The germline V gene has CDR1 MDHEN and CDR2 SYDVKM. CDR3 DNA: TGTGCCACCAGTGAGGGAGAGACCCAGTACTTC. Its protein product is CATSEGETQYF.

The chain links TRBV28 to TRBJ2-3, with 13 bases identical to TRBD2. Germline trimming cut 3 bases from V and 6 bases from J; bases unmatched to any gene: 9. This CDR3 contains 17 residues. Germline loops: CDR1 MDHEN, CDR2 SYDVKM. For the CDR3, the DNA is TGTGCCAGCAGTTTTTCCCTAGCACTAGCGGGGGGGGATACGCAGTATTTT. It translates to CASSFSLALAGGDTQYF.

The chain carries TRBV19 and TRBJ1-6; 7 bases fit TRBD1. The CDR3 sequence is 14 residues long. CDR1 and CDR2 (germline): LNHDA, SQIVND (reference sequence). V dropped 3 bases and J dropped 7; count of bases not matched to a gene: 3. The CDR3 protein is CASSIGTVNSPLHF. Written as DNA, the CDR3 is TGTGCCAGTAGTATTGGGACAGTCAATTCACCCCTCCACTTT.

The chain links TRBV19 to TRBJ2-7; a weak D match, TRBD1 (6 bases). V lost 5 bases to trimming and J lost 2 bases, with 13 bases between them. Per germline, CDR1 LNHDA and CDR2 SQIVND (reference sequence). The CDR3 spans 14 residues. CDR3 amino acids: CASSADRPPYEQYF. CDR3 nucleotide sequence: TGTGCCAGTAGTGCCGACAGGCCCCCCTACGAGCAGTACTTC.

The V gene is TRBV7-9, the J gene TRBJ1-2; 10 bases agree with TRBD1. Germline CDR1 and CDR2: SEHNR and FQNEAQ (reference sequence). The CDR3 has 15 amino acids. J lost 6 bases, V lost 7 bases, and 11 bases had no gene match. The DNA for the CDR3 is TGTGCCAGCACCCTGCGCGACAGGGGGCCTAATGGCTACACCTTC. It codes for CASTLRDRGPNGYTF.

V usage is TRBV6-6 and J usage is TRBJ2-3, with D possibly matching TRBD2 (6 bases). Between the trimmed V and J ends, which lost 6 bases and 0 bases, there was a span of 13 bases. The CDR3 contains 15 residues. Germline V gene sequence: CDR1 MNHNY, CDR2 SVGAGI (reference sequence). As DNA, the CDR3 is TGTGCCAGCAGCCGCCGGGAGACTAGCACAGATACGCAGTATTTT. Encoded protein: CASSRRETSTDTQYF.

The chain carries TRBV11-1 and TRBJ2-7; no clear D. The germline V gene encodes CDR1 SGHAT and CDR2 FQDESV (reference sequence). V was trimmed by 5 bases and J by 3 bases, leaving 14 bases between them. This CDR3 region has 14 residues. CDR3 residues: CASSPAPNIYEQYF. CDR3 DNA sequence: TGTGCCAGCAGCCCCGCTCCGAACATCTACGAGCAGTACTTC.

The V and J genes are TRBV10-3 and TRBJ1-2; tentative D call: TRBD1 (6 bases). The CDR3 contains 15 residues. Germline CDR1 and CDR2: ENHRY and SYGVKD. V was clipped by 3 bases and J by 1 base, with 12 bases between them. CDR3 DNA sequence: TGTGCCATCAGTGACCCCGGCAGGGGTAACTATGGCTACACCTTC. Residues: CAISDPGRGNYGYTF.

The rearrangement joins TRBV6-5 to TRBJ1-6, with TRBD1 matching over 9 bases. The J segment lost 7 bases and the V segment lost 4 bases, leaving 5 bases of the junction unmatched. Germline V CDR1 and CDR2: MNHEY, SVGAGI. The CDR3 runs to 15 residues. CDR3 protein: CASSLGQGRNSPLHF. The CDR3 DNA sequence: TGTGCCAGCAGTTTGGGACAGGGTAGGAATTCACCCCTCCACTTT.

The V and J genes are TRBV27 and TRBJ1-5; the D is unclear. This CDR3 has 13 residues. Trimming took 3 bases from V and 4 from J, leaving 7 bases between them. Per the germline V gene, CDR1 is MNHEY and CDR2 is SMNVEV (reference sequence). CDR3 DNA sequence: TGTGCCAGCAGTTTCATGAGGAATCAGCCCCAGCATTTT. Amino acids: CASSFMRNQPQHF.

This clone was seen more than once but under ten times. The rearrangement links TRBV2 to TRBJ1-5; no reliable D call. This CDR3 is built from 14 residues. The V gene lost 2 bases and the J gene lost 1 base, with 6 bases spanning the gap. Germline V gives CDR1 SNHLY, CDR2 FYNNEI. The CDR3 region has the DNA TGTGCCAGCAGTGAACTATTAAGCAATCAGCCCCAGCATTTT. This translates into CASSELLSNQPQHF. The variable domain in full, with the rest retrieved from reference TRBV2 and TRBJ1-5, is EPEVTQTPSHQVTQMGQEVILRCVPISNHLYFYWYRQILGQKVEFLVSFYNNEISEKSEIFDDQFSVERPDGSNFTLKIRSTKLEDSAMYFCASSELLSNQPQHFGDGTRLSIL.